These 8 T cell receptor beta chains were sequenced from one sample in a study of blood T cell repertoires in COVID-19. The protocol was immunoSEQ multiplex PCR, while the TCRdb copy is restricted to in-frame clones and leaves out a portion. The sample has 100,000 or so clones, under 80% seen once. The material sequenced was peripheral blood. These receptors all stem from an older woman with acute or convalescent COVID-19.

In regard to this clone: Other DNA sequences within the sample encode an identical CDR3. CDR3 loop: CPRLRGGGGRGGQQYF. The CDR3 DNA is TGCCCCCGCTTGCGCGGTGGGGGGGGCCGGGGGGGGCAGCAGTACTTC. V gene TRBV5-1 combines with J gene TRBJ2-7, with TRBD2 identical over 8 bases. Germline CDR1 reads SGHRS; CDR2 reads YFSETQ. The CDR3 loop spans 16 amino acids.

The chain joins TRBV28 to TRBJ1-2, with a tentative D call TRBD1 (6 bases). The CDR3 loop spans 14 amino acids. V was pared by 3 bases and J by 4 bases, with 12 bases between. Germline assignment: CDR1 MDHEN and CDR2 SYDVKM. CDR3 protein: CASSFQGYTYGYTF. DNA for the CDR3: TGTGCCAGCAGTTTTCAGGGGTATACCTATGGCTACACCTTC.

The genes are TRBV5-4 and TRBJ2-7, with a weak D call TRBD1 (7 bases). From germline, CDR1 is SGHNT and CDR2 YYREEE (reference sequence). The CDR3 extends over 15 amino acids. V lost 7 bases to trimming and J lost 2 bases, with 19 bases between them. CDR3 DNA sequence: TGTGCCAGCGGGCGAGGAGGGGGCGACGCCTACGAGCAGTACTTC. Amino acid sequence: CASGRGGGDAYEQYF.

CDR3 residues: CATSRPGGGGAREQFF. The DNA of the CDR3 is TGTGCCACCAGCAGACCGGGAGGTGGGGGGGCGCGTGAGCAGTTCTTC. This sequence joins TRBV15 and TRBJ2-1; weak D call: TRBD2 (7 bases). Germline-derived CDR1 and CDR2 are LNHNV and YYDKDF (reference sequence). This CDR3 is built from 16 residues. Trimming took 2 bases from V and 9 from J, leaving 20 bases between them. Full variable domain (outside the CDR3, taken from reference TRBV15 and TRBJ2-1): DAMVIQNPRYQVTQFGKPVTLSCSQTLNHNVMYWYQQKSSQAPKLLFHYYDKDFNNEADTPDNFQSRRPNTSFCFLDIRSPGLGDTAMYLCATSRPGGGGAREQFFGPGTRLTVL.

This clone appeared a few times. V is TRBV20-1 and J is TRBJ1-1, with D hard to call. V was clipped by 6 bases and J by 1 base, with 15 bases between them. The CDR3 loop spans 14 amino acids. Per the germline V gene, CDR1 is DFQATT and CDR2 is SNEGSKA (reference sequence). The DNA of the CDR3 is TGCAGTGCCAGTAGCTACAGATCGAACACTGAAGCTTTCTTT. Translated, it gives CSASSYRSNTEAFF.

This sequence joins TRBV28 and TRBJ1-6; the D gene is possibly TRBD1 (5 bases). Germline V gene sequence: CDR1 MDHEN, CDR2 SYDVKM. The CDR3 loop spans 16 amino acids. Deletions cut 6 bases from V and 9 bases from J, with 21 bases between. In DNA form, the CDR3 reads TGTGCCAGCAGCCGCCCCCTTGGTAGTGACAGTTCACCCCTCCACTTT. It is translated as CASSRPLGSDSSPLHF. The variable domain in full, completed from reference TRBV28 and TRBJ1-6, reads DVKVTQSSRYLVKRTGEKVFLECVQDMDHENMFWYRQDPGLGLRLIYFSYDVKMKEKGDIPEGYSVSREKKERFSLILESASTNQTSMYLCASSRPLGSDSSPLHFGNGTRLTVT.

This clone showed up just once. The chain recombines TRBV19 with TRBJ2-6; 9 bases map to TRBD1. Unmatched junction bases numbered 9, after V lost 5 bases and J lost 4 bases. The CDR3 has 17 amino acids. The V gene's germline CDR1 is LNHDA and CDR2 SQIVND (reference sequence). The CDR3 sequence is CASSGGQGFPGANVLTF. Here the CDR3 DNA reads TGTGCCAGTAGTGGGGGACAGGGTTTTCCCGGGGCCAACGTCCTGACTTTC.

V and J are TRBV4-2 and TRBJ1-2; D is undetermined. Germline loops: CDR1 LGHNA, CDR2 YNFKEQ. V lost 1 base and J lost 1, with 19 bases in between. This CDR3 is built from 18 residues. The CDR3 nucleotides are TGTGCCAGCAGCCAAGGTTCGACGGGAGTCGACCGTAACTATGGCTACACCTTC. It yields the protein CASSQGSTGVDRNYGYTF.